The present T cell receptor beta chain was sequenced within a study of T cell responses to AZD1222 COVID-19 vaccine. Study findings and constraints: Baseline seropositivity characterized only a handful of AZD1222 recipients. Targets within unmutated variant regions were reportedly found for nearly half of spike-specific TCRs.

This clone showed up just a few times. Its matching antigen is unknown. Produced via immunoSEQ multiplex PCR; TCRdb's table is partial and in-frame only. This table holds some 130,000 clones, 75% to 85% found once. The length of the CDR3 is 16 residues. J was trimmed by 4 bases and V by 2 bases; bases with no gene match: 6. Germline V gene sequence: CDR1 MNHEY, CDR2 SVGAGI. Sequencing used peripheral blood, obtained 28 days after the second dose of the MenACWY control vaccine. The clonotype originates from an adult who received the MenACWY meningococcal vaccine as a control. The chain uses TRBV6-5 and TRBJ1-2, with 11 positions matching TRBD1. The chain's CDR3 is CASSYVRTGGGYGYTF. CDR3 nucleotide sequence: TGTGCCAGCAGTTACGTCCGGACAGGGGGCGGCTATGGCTACACCTTC.